The 17 T cell receptor beta chains reported below all come from one sample, sequenced in a study of cytomegalovirus exposure and HLA in healthy donors. The PCR employed 60 Vbeta primers together with 13 Jbeta primers. Using immunoSEQ multiplex PCR, the repertoire was profiled, and TCRdb retains in-frame clones only, with some absent. Found here are about 77,000 clones, around three quarters of them singletons; the top ten hold roughly 3.5%. Material: PBMCs. These receptors were taken from a man aged 35-49 years in good health and CMV-seronegative.

With regard to this clone: The same CDR3 can be traced to other DNA sequences in this sample. The chain links TRBV6-1 to TRBJ1-6; D is perhaps TRBD1 (6 bases). Germline CDR1 is MNHNS and CDR2 is SASEGT. The CDR3 runs 17 residues. Trimming left V 4 bases short and J 0 bases short, with 13 bases between. The CDR3, as DNA: TGTGCCAGCAGTGGAGGGGGAGGGAGCTCCTATAATTCACCCCTCCACTTT. Protein: CASSGGGGSSYNSPLHF.

This clone appeared a few times. The chain links TRBV9 to TRBJ1-1; 9 nucleotides line up with TRBD1. J lost 5 bases, V lost 3 bases, and 5 bases had no gene match. There are 14 residues in the CDR3. The germline V gene has CDR1 SGDLS and CDR2 YYNGEE. This CDR3 is CASSARQGVTEAFF. CDR3 sequence (DNA): TGTGCCAGCAGCGCTCGACAGGGGGTTACTGAAGCTTTCTTT.

The chain combines TRBV7-8 with TRBJ2-7, with 9 nucleotides matching TRBD1. Germline loops: CDR1 SGHVS, CDR2 FQNEAQ. There are 14 residues in the CDR3. Trimming at V came to 8 bases and at J to 3 bases, leaving 8 bases not matched to a gene. DNA of the CDR3: TGTGCCAGCTCTCCCCGGGACAGGGACTACGAGCAGTACTTC. This encodes CASSPRDRDYEQYF. Full variable domain (rest looked up from reference TRBV7-8 and TRBJ2-7): GAGVSQSPRYKVAKRGQDVALRCDPISGHVSLFWYQQALGQGPEFLTYFQNEAQLDKSGLPSDRFFAERPEGSVSTLKIQRTQQEDSAVYLCASSPRDRDYEQYFGPGTRLTVT.

The V gene is TRBV30, the J gene TRBJ1-3, with 9 bases matching TRBD1. The V gene end was trimmed by 2 bases and the J gene end by 4 bases; junction bases not matched to a gene: 12. Germline CDR1 and CDR2: GTSNPN and SVGIG (reference sequence). The CDR3 has 17 residues. CDR3 region: CAWSNVGTGMLGNTIYF. The DNA of the CDR3 is TGTGCCTGGAGTAACGTCGGGACAGGGATGTTGGGAAACACCATATATTTT. Based on the CDR3 plus reference TRBV30 and TRBJ1-3, the full variable domain is SQTIHQWPATLVQPVGSPLSLECTVEGTSNPNLYWYRQAAGRGLQLLFYSVGIGQISSEVPQNLSASRPQDRQFILSSKKLLLSDSGFYLCAWSNVGTGMLGNTIYFGEGSWLTVV.

The CDR3 nucleotides read TGTGCCAGCAGCTTGAAATCCGGGACAGGGGGCGGGGGCTATGGCTACACCTTC. This translates into CASSLKSGTGGGGYGYTF. The chain uses TRBV5-4 and TRBJ1-2; 12 bases agree with TRBD1. This CDR3 region has 18 residues. The V gene end was trimmed by 1 base and the J gene end by 4 bases; junction bases not matched to a gene: 11. Germline lookup yields CDR1 SGHNT and CDR2 YYREEE (reference sequence).

The V and J genes are TRBV6-5 and TRBJ1-5; a weak D match, TRBD1 (6 bases). Trimming cost V 5 bases and J 4 bases, with 15 bases left between them. Germline CDR1 reads MNHEY; CDR2 reads SVGAGI. The CDR3 sequence is 15 residues long. Here the CDR3 DNA reads TGTGCCAGCAGTAGAATGGGGGCGAGTAATCAGCCCCAGCATTTT. Translation: CASSRMGASNQPQHF.

The chain links TRBV5-1 to TRBJ1-5; a weak D match, TRBD1 (5 bases). The CDR3 is 14 residues long. The ends were cut back, 2 bases at V and 5 bases at J, with 11 bases in the middle. Looked up from germline, CDR1 is SGHRS and CDR2 is YFSETQ. CDR3 nucleotides: TGCGCCAGCAGCTTACGACCGGGGGATCAGCCCCAGCATTTT. Residues: CASSLRPGDQPQHF.

This rearrangement joins TRBV6-5 to TRBJ2-5; 11 bases match TRBD2. The V segment lost 9 bases and the J segment 0 bases; nucleotides outside the gene matches: 3. The CDR3 length is 14 residues. From germline, CDR1 is MNHEY and CDR2 SVGAGI. The CDR3 protein is CASRLAGNQETQYF. The CDR3 DNA is TGTGCCAGTCGACTAGCGGGAAACCAAGAGACCCAGTACTTC.

CDR3: CASSIRGLATNEKLFF. Written as DNA, the CDR3 is TGTGCCAGTAGTATCCGGGGACTCGCAACTAATGAAAAACTGTTTTTT. The chain links TRBV19 to TRBJ1-4; the D gene is possibly TRBD1 (5 bases). The ends were cut back, 3 bases at V and 0 bases at J, with 11 bases in the middle. From germline, CDR1 is LNHDA and CDR2 SQIVND (reference sequence). This CDR3 contains 16 residues.

This sequence joins TRBV6-1 and TRBJ1-2; 7 bases fit TRBD1. The V segment lost 4 bases and the J segment 8 bases; nucleotides outside the gene matches: 7. Germline CDR1 reads MNHNS; CDR2 reads SASEGT. The CDR3 covers 13 residues. Here the CDR3 reads CASSVHSGGGYTF. The CDR3 nucleotides read TGTGCCAGCAGTGTCCACTCAGGGGGGGGCTACACCTTC.

On this clone itself: At one end, the junction sequence differs from germline, possibly due to a read error. V is TRBV7-7 and J is TRBJ1-1; no reliable D call. The CDR3 covers 15 residues. Germline V gives CDR1 SSHAT, CDR2 FNYEAQ (reference sequence). The CDR3 DNA sequence: TGTGCTAGCAGCCCTCTCCGTCGGGGTCGAACTGAAGCTTTCTTT. As protein: CASSPLRRGRTEAFF.

The chain is built from TRBV4-2 and TRBJ2-1, with D perhaps TRBD2 (6 bases). Trimming removed 2 bases at V and 3 bases at J, with 14 bases between. This CDR3 is built from 16 residues. The germline V gene encodes CDR1 LGHNA and CDR2 YNFKEQ. The CDR3, as DNA: TGTGCCAGCAGCCAAACCGGGACTGTCCACTACAATGAGCAGTTCTTC. Encoded protein: CASSQTGTVHYNEQFF.

The chain joins TRBV30 to TRBJ1-2; D may be TRBD1 (5 bases). Germline V gene data show CDR1 as GTSNPN and CDR2 as SVGIG (reference sequence). This CDR3 contains 11 residues. Trimming stripped 6 bases from V and 8 bases from J, with 13 bases between. The CDR3 bases are TGTGCCTGTAGCAGGGTGCGGGGCTACACCTTC. As protein: CACSRVRGYTF.

This chain joins TRBV30 and TRBJ2-3; D is possibly TRBD1 (6 bases). The CDR3 totals 14 residues. From germline, CDR1 is GTSNPN and CDR2 SVGIG (reference sequence). V was clipped by 0 bases and J by 3 bases, with 10 bases between them. The CDR3, as DNA: TGTGCCTGGAGTGTGAATAGGGGGACAGATACGCAGTATTTT. It encodes CAWSVNRGTDTQYF.

The chain couples TRBV6-5 to TRBJ2-1, with TRBD1 matching over 9 bases. The CDR3 contains 15 residues. J lost 6 bases, V lost 6 bases, and 9 bases had no gene match. CDR1 MNHEY and CDR2 SVGAGI come from the germline V gene. CDR3 in DNA: TGTGCCAGCAGGCCGGCCGGGACAGGGACCAATGAGCAGTTCTTC. Amino acid sequence: CASRPAGTGTNEQFF.

This clone was recorded a few times. One junction end disagrees with the germline gene, perhaps due to a read error. The V gene is TRBV5-1, the J gene TRBJ2-3, with 11 positions matching TRBD2. Looked up from germline, CDR1 is SGHRS and CDR2 is YFSETQ. The CDR3 totals 15 residues. CDR3 sequence (DNA): TGCCCCAGCAGAGTAGCGGGGGGGCGCACAGATACGCAGTATTTT. Translation: CPSRVAGGRTDTQYF.

V is TRBV16 and J is TRBJ1-3; perhaps TRBD1 as D (5 bases). From germline, CDR1 is KGHSY and CDR2 FQNENV. Trimming stripped 0 bases from V and 2 bases from J, with 8 bases between. The CDR3 runs 15 residues. The CDR3 reads CASSQSGRAGNTIYF. The CDR3 nucleotides are TGTGCCAGCAGCCAATCGGGCAGGGCTGGAAACACCATATATTTT.